This T cell receptor beta chain was profiled in a study of CD8+CD57+ T cells in acquired aplastic anemia (dated 2018 in TCRdb). Turning to the overall study: DNA extracted from sorted CD4+ and CD8+ cells had a mean of roughly 3.4 ug, with a range of roughly 0.17 to 30 ug. A CD8+CD57+ expansion meant a frequency higher than the mean frequency seen in healthy subjects. Overall study outcomes, separate from this receptor: Although 25 to 30 CD8+ CDR3 sequences were shared by patients and controls, these sequences appeared highly expressed in patients and within the immunodominant clones of patients. Between patients and healthy controls, no significant difference in CD8+ Simpson's diversity was found (P=0.060).

Profiling of TCR beta VDJ combinations and CDR3 sequences used genomic DNA as the template. TCR repertoire sequencing was run on an Illumina HiSeq 2000. Concerning the study's data processing: TRBV/TRBJ rearrangement plots, CDR3 size and DJ length profiles, and Simpson's diversity index were used to evaluate the repertoires. The immunodominant clone was defined as the most abundant DNA sequence in deep sequencing data. CDR3 amino acid sequences were checked for sharing across subjects and were also compared against the VDJdb database and published repertoires. TCRdb handled the public reads itself, with Q25 trimming in fastp and clone calling in MiXCR, and kept productive beta chains. Rows with one shared CDR3 protein collapse into an entry with the most common genes and DNA. In this record, the V and J calls reflect TCRdb's handling and not the investigators' own analysis. The sample table lists about 290,000 distinct CDR3 sequences, under 65% of them with a count of one. The ten largest clones take up roughly 1.2% of the sample.

Patients chosen for sequencing had shown expansion of CD8+CD57+ cells by flow cytometry. Every patient had a diagnosis of severe acquired aplastic anemia based on International Study of Aplastic Anemia and Agranulocytosis and Camitta criteria. At the time blood was sampled, none of the patients had received any therapy. The study deep-sequenced TCR repertoires of sorted CD4+ and CD8+ blood T cells from severe aplastic anemia patients and healthy subjects. Patients were enrolled in the USA under clinicaltrials.gov protocols 00001620, 01623167, 00001397, 00071045, 00081523 and 00961064. Ficoll-Paque density gradient centrifugation was used to isolate peripheral blood mononuclear cells. Before DNA extraction, CD4+ and CD8+ T cells were sorted with FACS or magnetic beads. In regard to this clonotype: Its cognate antigen has yet to be identified. No much larger clonotype is one base removed from it; base qualities were not supplied.

Sequenced: sorted CD4+, CD8+, or CD8+CD57+ T cells (not recorded which) from PBMCs. The receptor's source is a human donor with aplastic anemia.

The nucleotides read TGTGCCAGCAGCTTAGGATCCTTACAGGGTCGTAATCAGCCCCAGCATTTT. This sequence encodes CASSLGSLQGRNQPQHF. The receptor chain draws on TRBV7-9 and TRBJ1-5; perhaps TRBD1 is the D gene, with 6 bases matching. The CDR3 holds 17 amino acids from the cysteine to the phenylalanine. The retained sequence is limited to the CDR3, 51 bases, with the frame set at the first base. Trimming removed 1 base from V and 4 bases from J, leaving 17 bases between the germline ends. In the germline V gene (reference sequence), CDR1 corresponds to SEHNR and CDR2 to FQNEAQ.